The TCR delta chain described here comes from a study of γδ T cells in repeated Plasmodium falciparum infection. On the study more broadly: Samples were taken at baseline, before some infections, and 21 days after each.

The V gene lost 2 bases and the J gene lost 0 bases, with 43 bases spanning the gap. Germline V lookup: CDR1 TVYSNPD, CDR2 GDNSRS (reference sequence). The CDR3 runs 24 residues. Bulk repertoires came from Vgamma9/Vdelta2+ or Vdelta2-negative gammadelta T cells flow-sorted from PBMC. A remark on this clone: The likely explanation is a read error, given a far larger clone one base away. The sample contains more than one DNA sequence encoding this CDR3.

TCRdb reapplied CATT to the multiplex PCR reads. The table lists about 50,000 delta-chain clones, roughly 2% of them singletons, with 24% in the top ten. The sample was gamma-delta T cells from blood. The receptor was isolated from a pool of human donors (malaria-infected and uninfected, not separated). The rearrangement joins TRDV3 to TRDJ1, with D uncertain. Here the J gene was assigned by germline matching of the DNA, as TCRdb has none. The CDR3 sequence is CAFYHHFSRARQTGDGWNTDKLIF. The CDR3 DNA is TGTGCCTTTTACCACCACTTTTCAAGGGCACGACAGACGGGAGATGGATGGAACACCGATAAACTCATCTTT.